This T cell receptor beta chain was recorded in a study of blood T cells in healthy people across ages. Germline V gives CDR1 MNHNS, CDR2 SASEGT. CDR3 length: 15 residues. Trimming took off 6 bases at V and 13 bases at J, with 25 bases between the two ends. A J-beta primer mix and a sample-barcoded 5' primer were used in a second PCR of roughly 6 to 12 cycles. One entry per CDR3 protein results from TCRdb running MiXCR on the 5' RACE reads. The repertoire holds 650,000 to 700,000 distinct CDR3 sequences, 32% seen once, with approximately 15% in the top ten. The sample taken for sequencing was blood. This clonotype originated in a woman over 75 in good health. The V gene is TRBV6-1, the J gene TRBJ2-1; D possibly matches TRBD1 or TRBD2 (5 bases each). The CDR3 sequence is CASRLRDGPQETQFF. The CDR3 nucleotides read TGTGCCAGCAGGCTCCGGGACGGACCCCAAGAGACCCAGTTCTTC.